Reported below is one T cell receptor (beta chain). The antigen is not known. This sample is drawn from a study of T-cell memory formation after mild COVID-19. Study at large: The TCR clusters were mostly specific to one donor.

Per the germline V gene, CDR1 is MNHNS and CDR2 is SASEGT. Trimming stripped 4 bases from V and 0 bases from J, with 9 bases between. The CDR3 spans 14 residues. TCRdb reprocessed the 5' RACE reads via MiXCR and lists one record per CDR3 protein. Of about 430,000 distinct CDR3 sequences in the sample, approximately 19% are singletons; the top ten hold roughly 21%. General observations from the study: Largely, contracting CD4+ clones fell within CM and EM, and contracting CD8+ clones within EMRA.

The V call is TRBV6-1, the J call TRBJ1-1; D is possibly TRBD1 (5 bases). The sequence was obtained from a man in his late teens or twenties who had mild COVID-19 (a few samples of this study predate the infection). Cell type and time point are not known. The sample consisted of PBMCs or a T cell subset sorted from them (not recorded which). DNA for the CDR3: TGTGCCAGCAGTGCCCGGGGCATGAACACTGAAGCTTTCTTT. As protein: CASSARGMNTEAFF.